The sample holds one count of the clone carrying this TCR beta chain. The sample is drawn from a study of T-cell memory formation after mild COVID-19. TCRdb redid the calling of the 5' RACE reads with MiXCR, one entry per CDR3 protein. In the table there are approximately 350,000 distinct CDR3 sequences, under 15% of which are singletons. There are 13 residues in the CDR3. V dropped 5 bases and J dropped 3 bases, with 11 bases sitting between them. CDR1 is DFQATT and CDR2 is SNEGSKA in the germline V gene (reference sequence). This TCR was recovered from a man younger than 35 who had mild COVID-19 (a few samples of this study predate the infection). Cell type and time point are not known. This sequence joins TRBV20-1 and TRBJ1-5; D possibly corresponds to TRBD1 (5 bases). What was sequenced was PBMCs or a T cell subset sorted from them (not recorded which). CDR3 DNA sequence: TGCAGTGCTGTAAGGGACGTCAATCAGCCCCAGCATTTT. Translated: CSAVRDVNQPQHF.